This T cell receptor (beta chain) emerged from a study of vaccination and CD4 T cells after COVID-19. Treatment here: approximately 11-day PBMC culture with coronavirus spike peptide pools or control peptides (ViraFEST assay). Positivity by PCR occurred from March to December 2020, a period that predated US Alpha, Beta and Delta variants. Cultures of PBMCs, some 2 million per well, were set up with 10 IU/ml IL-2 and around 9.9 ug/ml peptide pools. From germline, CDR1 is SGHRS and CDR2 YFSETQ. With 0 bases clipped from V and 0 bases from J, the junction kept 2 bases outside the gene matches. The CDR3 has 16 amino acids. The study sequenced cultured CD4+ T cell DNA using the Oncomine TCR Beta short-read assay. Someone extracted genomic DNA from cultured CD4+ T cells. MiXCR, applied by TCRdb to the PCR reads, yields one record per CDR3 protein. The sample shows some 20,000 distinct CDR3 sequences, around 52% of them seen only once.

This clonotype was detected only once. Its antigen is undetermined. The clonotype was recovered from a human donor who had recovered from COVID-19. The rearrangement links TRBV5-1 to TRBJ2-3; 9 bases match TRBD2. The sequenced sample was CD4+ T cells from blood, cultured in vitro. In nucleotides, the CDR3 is TGCGCCAGCAGCTTGGGACTAGCGGAAAGCACAGATACGCAGTATTTT. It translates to CASSLGLAESTDTQYF. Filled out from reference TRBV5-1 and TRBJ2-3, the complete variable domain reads KAGVTQTPRYLIKTRGQQVTLSCSPISGHRSVSWYQQTPGQGLQFLFEYFSETQRNKGNFPGRFSGRQFSNSRSEMNVSTLELGDSALYLCASSLGLAESTDTQYFGPGTRLTVL.